This T cell receptor (beta chain) appears in the sequencing data of a study of T cells in Graves' hyperthyroidism and ophthalmopathy (dated by TCRdb to between 2019 and 2020). Regarding the study in general: Peripheral blood samples were taken at initial diagnosis, before any treatment was given. According to the paper, TCR Vbeta CDR3 sequencing was carried out on some 130 peripheral blood samples, which came from 40 to 45 ophthalmopathy, under 85 hyperthyroidism and roughly 17 progressor patients. To identify TCR V-J signatures that set the groups apart, the researchers used a discovery cohort of 90 to 100 patients, made up of about 44 with Graves' ophthalmopathy and some 55 with stable Graves' hyperthyroidism. Prospective prediction of ophthalmopathy was tested in an independent validation cohort consisting of some 18 hyperthyroidism patients and 15 to 17 patients who later progressed to ophthalmopathy. In addition, the study compared T-cell repertoires in thyroid tissue and in blood from roughly 6 Graves' hyperthyroidism patients. The roughly 99 discovery patients were divided at random into training and test sets in a 7:3 ratio. After sampling, hyperthyroidism patients received methimazole starting at 30 mg daily, and ophthalmopathy patients received high-dose intravenous methylprednisolone. Overall results and qualifications from the work: No statistical method was used to fix the sample size in advance, and group allocation was not hidden from the investigators. Most expanded thyroid clonotypes (frequency above 0.001) were also detected in blood, a finding suggesting that blood repertoires may reflect thyroid immune responses. Ophthalmopathy was separated from stable hyperthyroidism by a 13 V-J signature model, with over 85% sensitivity and about 81% specificity obtained in cross-validation and 80%/75% obtained in testing. In validation, progression to ophthalmopathy was predicted by the model with roughly 71% sensitivity and around 76% specificity, a median of about 6 months before onset.

Amplification of TCR beta CDR3 regions was carried out from RNA transcripts. The TCR CDR3 was subjected to a first round of RT-PCR using the HTBI primer set and the Qiagen OneStep RT-PCR kit. Libraries were constructed in a second round of multiplex PCR, after which size selection and purification were performed. Libraries were sequenced paired-end with 100 bp reads on an Illumina HiSeq2000. The study's own analysis went as follows. SOAPnuke was used to process the raw data, with reads discarded if the reads contained adapters or uncalled bases, had a mean Phred below 15, or lacked an exact constant-primer or identifier match. High-quality paired reads were merged with COPE v1.2.5, and unique nucleotide sequences were defined as clonotypes. MiTCR v1.1 was used to align the clonotypes against IMGT TRBV, TRBD and TRBJ reference segments. The analysis was restricted to V-J combinations with a frequency above 0.0001, which together covered 99% to 99.2% of the repertoires. The TCS score was defined as the ratio of F50 (clonal expansion) to E x V (chaos), calculated using BLOSUM62-based TCRdist between CDR3 peptides within each V-J. Welch's t-statistics and random forest reduced some 510 V-J features to 10 to 15, which were used in a naive Bayes classifier (R e1071). TCRdb passed the public sequencing reads through fastp at Q25 and MiXCR, retaining productive beta sequences. Merged by CDR3 protein, the rows form single entries marked with the most common genes and DNA. What appears here as the V and J calls and clone size reflects TCRdb's work, not the paper's. A total of approximately 400,000 distinct CDR3 sequences appear in this sample, approximately 14% of them only once. The ten largest clones represent around 14% of the sample.

A patient counted as having stable Graves' hyperthyroidism if no progression to ophthalmopathy occurred over 18 months of follow-up. The hyperthyroidism patients were between 18 and 65 years old and newly diagnosed, with a disease duration of less than 2 months. The study excluded patients with uncontrolled infections, other autoimmune diseases, pregnancy or lactation. Diagnoses were based on clinical symptoms, serum thyroxine and TRAb, thyroid ultrasound and orbital computed tomography. PBMCs were isolated from approximately 10 ml of fresh peripheral blood by Ficoll-Paque density gradient centrifugation. Total RNA was extracted using Trizol reagent, and RNA quality was assessed on an Agilent 2100 Bioanalyzer. This clonotype was observed at least ten times. Its antigen remains unidentified. One base away there is no much larger clone; base qualities are not given. At the junction V is shortened by 7 bases and J by 1 base, with 13 bases in between. CDR3 length: 14 amino acids, cysteine to phenylalanine. Only the CDR3 DNA is retained, 42 bases long and in frame from the first base. Taken from the germline V gene, the CDR1 and CDR2 loops are MDHEN and SYDVKM.

The chain is made from TRBV28 and TRBJ1-1, with a weak D call of TRBD1 (5 bases match). The receptor comes from a woman aged 18-29 years with Graves' hyperthyroidism. Source material: blood. CDR3 protein: CASNLLTGNTEAFF. The nucleotides are TGTGCCAGCAACCTACTCACAGGGAACACTGAAGCTTTCTTT.